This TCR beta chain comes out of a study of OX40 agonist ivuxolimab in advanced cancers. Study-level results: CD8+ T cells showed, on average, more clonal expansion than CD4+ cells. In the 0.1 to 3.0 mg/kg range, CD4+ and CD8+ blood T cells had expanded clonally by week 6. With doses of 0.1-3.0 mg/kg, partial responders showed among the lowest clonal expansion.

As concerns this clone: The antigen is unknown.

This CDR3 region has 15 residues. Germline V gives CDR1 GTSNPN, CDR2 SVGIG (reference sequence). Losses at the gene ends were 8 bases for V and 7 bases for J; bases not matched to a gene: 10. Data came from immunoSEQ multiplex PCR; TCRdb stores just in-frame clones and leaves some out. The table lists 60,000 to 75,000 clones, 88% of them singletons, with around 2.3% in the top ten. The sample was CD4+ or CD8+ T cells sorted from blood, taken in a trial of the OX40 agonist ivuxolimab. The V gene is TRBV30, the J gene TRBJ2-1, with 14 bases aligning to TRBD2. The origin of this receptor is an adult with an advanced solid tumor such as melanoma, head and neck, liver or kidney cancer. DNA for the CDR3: TGTGCCCAAAGGACTAGCGGGGGGCCGTGGAATGAGCAGTTCTTC. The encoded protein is CAQRTSGGPWNEQFF.